What follows is one TCR beta chain and its context. Its antigen is still unknown. This CDR3 contains 13 residues. Trimming took off 5 bases at V and 5 bases at J, with 10 bases between the two ends. Germline CDR1 reads MNHEY; CDR2 reads SVGAGI. The sample belongs to a study of cytomegalovirus exposure and HLA in healthy donors. Study conclusions and caveats: The authors judged a highly shared variant cluster likely a sequencing artifact.

The PCR contained 60 Vbeta and 13 Jbeta primers. Some clones are missing from TCRdb's copy, which holds only in-frame ones; the method was immunoSEQ multiplex PCR. Counted here are some 120,000 clones, roughly 74% occurring once; the ten biggest clones make up 4% to 4.5%. The J gene is TRBJ1-5, the V gene TRBV6-5; the D is unclear. The sequencing input was PBMCs. This sequence originates from a woman aged 45-59 years in good health and CMV-seropositive. Here the CDR3 reads CASSTQRDQPQHF. CDR3 coding DNA: TGTGCCAGCAGTACCCAGAGGGATCAGCCCCAGCATTTT.